Each of the 17 T cell receptor beta chains below was sequenced from the same sample in a study of beta chain features in type 1 diabetes. Study-level results: Researchers report that Type 1 diabetes patients had moderately but significantly shorter TCRB CDR3s across all four CD4+ subsets.

Since all of the isolated RNA was reverse transcribed, expressed TCRB transcripts were what got sequenced. Sequencing was performed with immunoSEQ multiplex PCR; in TCRdb, only in-frame clones are kept and a portion is missing. The data hold about 70,000 clones, with 49% observed a single time. Antigens for these TCRs are unknown. Sample: central memory CD4+ T cells from blood. Every receptor here comes from a man aged 25 to 40 with type 1 diabetes.

This rearrangement joins TRBV5-1 to TRBJ2-2; maybe TRBD2 (6 bases). V was cut by 0 bases and J by 0 bases, with 9 bases left in between. Germline CDR1 and CDR2: SGHRS and YFSETQ. The CDR3 is made up of 16 amino acids. The CDR3 sequence: CASSLGGLANTGELFF. The CDR3 DNA reads TGCGCCAGCAGCTTGGGGGGACTGGCGAACACCGGGGAGCTGTTTTTT.

The V gene is TRBV18, the J gene TRBJ1-1; 9 bases are shared with TRBD1. CDR1 is KGHSH and CDR2 is LQKENI in the germline V gene. V was clipped by 5 bases and J by 3 bases; unmatched bases: 7. The CDR3 has 15 amino acids. CDR3 sequence: CASSAPGQGDTEAFF. The CDR3, as DNA: TGTGCCAGCTCAGCCCCGGGACAGGGAGACACTGAAGCTTTCTTT.

This clone was detected a few times. The rearrangement links TRBV6-1 to TRBJ1-1; the match to TRBD1 covers 8 bases. The trim removed 5 bases at V and 1 base at J, leaving 6 bases unmatched. Germline CDR1 MNHNS, CDR2 SASEGT. The CDR3 runs 15 residues. The CDR3 sequence is CASSLTGQANTEAFF. The CDR3, as DNA: TGTGCCAGCAGTTTGACGGGACAGGCGAACACTGAAGCTTTCTTT.

The chain links TRBV6-5 to TRBJ2-1; TRBD2 matches 9 bases. CDR1 MNHEY and CDR2 SVGAGI come from the germline V gene. The CDR3 is 14 amino acids. V shed 2 bases, J shed 7 bases, and the junction held 3 bases outside the gene matches. The CDR3 is CASSYEAGGNEQFF. DNA of the CDR3: TGTGCCAGCAGTTACGAGGCGGGGGGGAATGAGCAGTTCTTC.

The chain links TRBV19 to TRBJ2-6, with 12 bases identical to TRBD2. With 1 base clipped from V and 2 bases from J, the junction kept 3 bases outside the gene matches. The CDR3 consists of 18 residues. Germline V gene lookup returns CDR1 LNHDA and CDR2 SQIVND (reference sequence). The CDR3 reads CASSIVLAGGPGANVLTF. The CDR3 nucleotides are TGTGCCAGTAGTATAGTCCTAGCGGGGGGGCCTGGGGCCAACGTCCTGACTTTC.

The chain is built from TRBV29-1 and TRBJ1-1, with 8 bases that match TRBD1. Per germline, CDR1 SQVTM and CDR2 ANQGSEA. The J segment lost 2 bases and the V segment lost 3 bases, leaving 8 bases of the junction unmatched. The CDR3 extends over 15 amino acids. The CDR3 sequence: CSVENLQGANTEAFF. CDR3 sequence (DNA): TGCAGCGTTGAGAATCTGCAGGGGGCCAACACTGAAGCTTTCTTT.

The chain joins TRBV5-6 to TRBJ2-7; possible D gene TRBD2, 6 bases. Trimming left V 0 bases short and J 6 bases short, with 16 bases between. CDR1 is SGHDT and CDR2 is YYEEEE in the germline V gene. The CDR3 runs to 15 residues. The CDR3 nucleotides are TGTGCCAGCAGCTTGGGGCAGGGAGGAACTCGCGAGCAGTACTTC. It yields the protein CASSLGQGGTREQYF.

The sample holds one count of this clone. This chain joins TRBV30 and TRBJ1-2, with a weak D call TRBD1 (6 bases). The CDR3 has 13 amino acids. The germline V gene has CDR1 GTSNPN and CDR2 SVGIG (reference sequence). V lost 4 bases and J 2 bases, leaving 11 bases between the germline ends. The CDR3 nucleotides read TGTGCCTGGACAGGGGCCGGGAACTATGGCTACACCTTC. Translated, it gives CAWTGAGNYGYTF.

The chain is built from TRBV23-1 and TRBJ1-4; 7 bases fit TRBD1. TRBV23-1 is assigned to the ORF class and has an uncertain function. After removal of 5 bases from V and 4 bases from J, the junction contained 7 bases not matched to a gene. The CDR3 extends over 15 amino acids. CDR3 sequence: CASSEPGQSNEKLFF. CDR3 bases: TGCGCCAGCAGTGAACCGGGACAGAGTAATGAAAAACTGTTTTTT.

The chain recombines TRBV5-6 with TRBJ2-5, with D uncertain. The CDR3 consists of 11 residues. The germline V and J ends were trimmed by 4 bases and 1 base, with 2 bases remaining between them. Per the germline V gene, CDR1 is SGHDT and CDR2 is YYEEEE. The CDR3 loop reads CASSLQETQYF. CDR3 nucleotides: TGTGCCAGCAGCCTCCAAGAGACCCAGTACTTC.

The chain combines TRBV2 with TRBJ1-2, with a possible D match to TRBD1 (5 bases). This CDR3 spans 15 amino acids. With 2 bases removed from V and 5 bases from J, the gap between germline ends came to 15 bases. Germline V CDR1 and CDR2: SNHLY, FYNNEI. CDR3 amino acids: CASSEMLGRVYGYTF. CDR3 sequence (DNA): TGTGCCAGCAGTGAAATGTTGGGCAGGGTATATGGCTACACCTTC.

This clone was detected once. V is TRBV25-1 and J is TRBJ2-2, with D possibly matching TRBD1 (5 bases). CDR1 is MGHDK, CDR2 SYGVNS, per germline. This CDR3 is built from 14 residues. The germline V and J ends were trimmed by 6 bases and 2 bases, with 10 bases remaining between them. The CDR3 loop reads CASRPGQNTGELFF. The CDR3 DNA sequence: TGTGCCAGCAGACCCGGACAAAACACCGGGGAGCTGTTTTTT.

The chain combines TRBV23-1 with TRBJ1-1, with 9 positions matching TRBD1. TRBV23-1 is an ORF for which the function is uncertain. The length of the CDR3 is 18 residues. Unmatched junction bases numbered 16, after V lost 7 bases and J lost 1 base. The CDR3 here is CASKHRDTGGAGNTEAFF. The CDR3 DNA reads TGCGCCAGCAAACATAGGGATACAGGGGGCGCGGGGAACACTGAAGCTTTCTTT.

The J gene is TRBJ2-4, the V gene TRBV5-4, with D maybe TRBD1 (5 bases). V lost 1 base, J lost 5 bases, and 7 bases lay in between. Germline V gene sequence: CDR1 SGHNT, CDR2 YYREEE (reference sequence). There are 13 residues in the CDR3. As DNA, the CDR3 is TGTGCCAGCAGCTTGACAGGACAAAACATTCAGTACTTC. Amino acid sequence: CASSLTGQNIQYF.

The rearrangement links TRBV10-1 to TRBJ2-5; D is perhaps TRBD2 (6 bases). Trimming shortened V by 0 bases and J by 5 bases, and 10 bases separated the two germline ends. Germline loops: CDR1 WNHNN, CDR2 SYGVQD (reference sequence). This CDR3 has 14 amino acids. The CDR3 DNA is TGCGCCAGCAGTGAGTCTGGGAGCGGGGAGACCCAGTACTTC. This gives the protein CASSESGSGETQYF.

V is TRBV4-1 and J is TRBJ2-7, with D tentatively TRBD2 (6 bases). Per the germline V gene, CDR1 is MGHRA and CDR2 is YSYEKL. V lost 1 base, J lost 1 base, and 11 bases lay in between. The length of the CDR3 is 15 residues. The CDR3, as DNA: TGCGCCAGCAGCCAAGGGCTCGGGGGATCCTACGAGCAGTACTTC. Residues: CASSQGLGGSYEQYF.

DNA of the CDR3: TGTGCCAGCAGCTTAGGGACAGGGGAAACAGATACGCAGTATTTT. Amino acids: CASSLGTGETDTQYF. The chain uses TRBV7-9 and TRBJ2-3; 9 bases line up with TRBD1. This CDR3 region has 15 residues. Germline V gene sequence: CDR1 SEHNR, CDR2 FQNEAQ (reference sequence). V gave up 1 base and J gave up 3 bases; unmatched junction bases: 2. The variable domain in full, with the rest retrieved from reference TRBV7-9 and TRBJ2-3, is DTGVSQNPRHKITKRGQNVTFRCDPISEHNRLYWYRQTLGQGPEFLTYFQNEAQLEKSRLLSDRFSAERPKGSFSTLEIQRTEQGDSAMYLCASSLGTGETDTQYFGPGTRLTVL.